This TCR beta chain was recovered during a study of Graves' ophthalmopathy and Graves' hyperthyroidism. Transcripts of RNA were the source for amplifying TCR beta CDR3 regions. HTBI primers primed a first-round RT-PCR, and a second-round multiplex PCR followed. MiXCR was run by TCRdb on the multiplex PCR reads, yielding one entry per CDR3 protein. This table has around 1,000,000 distinct CDR3 sequences, 35% to 40% appearing once. This clonotype was recorded a few times. Input material: peripheral blood or thyroid tissue (not recorded which). This sequence was found in an adult man with Graves' hyperthyroidism.

CDR3 sequence: CASSIPTGNSNQPQHF. The CDR3 nucleotides read TGTGCCAGTAGTATACCGACAGGGAATAGCAATCAGCCCCAGCATTTT. V usage is TRBV19 and J usage is TRBJ1-5; the match to TRBD1 covers 7 bases. In germline, CDR1 is LNHDA, CDR2 SQIVND (reference sequence). There are 16 residues in the CDR3. Trimming cost V 2 bases and J 0 bases; bases outside gene matches: 4.